This is a list of T cell receptor beta chains from one sample in a study of somatic mutations in cytotoxic T cells in rheumatoid arthritis. Sequencing was performed with immunoSEQ multiplex PCR; in TCRdb, only in-frame clones are kept and a portion is missing. In the table there are 25,000 to 30,000 clones, around 90% of which are singletons. Input material: CD8+ T cells sorted from blood. The receptor source for this set is an adult with rheumatoid arthritis. The CDR3 runs from the conserved cysteine through the conserved F or W. D genes are given only for firm matches. Only some rows state a clone size, as once, few, many or a class for expanded clones.

abundance	v_gene	d_gene	j_gene	CDR3aa	CDR3nt
-	TRBV7-3	-	TRBJ2-7	CASSLGPSYEQYF	TGTGCCAGCAGCTTGGGACCATCCTACGAGCAGTACTTC
-	TRBV9	TRBD1	TRBJ2-5	CASSVDRVQETQYF	TGTGCCAGCAGCGTTGACAGGGTTCAAGAGACCCAGTACTTC
-	TRBV6-5	TRBD2	TRBJ2-1	CASSYYVAGGDNEQFF	TGTGCCAGCAGTTACTACGTAGCGGGAGGGGACAATGAGCAGTTCTTC
-	TRBV27	-	TRBJ2-5	CASSLWQKETQYF	TGTGCCAGCAGTTTATGGCAGAAAGAGACCCAGTACTTC
-	TRBV19	-	TRBJ2-2	CASTPSRDRQNTGELFF	TGTGCCAGTACCCCTTCCCGGGATCGGCAGAACACCGGGGAGCTGTTTTTT
-	TRBV7-9	-	TRBJ1-1	CASSLGYTEAFF	TGTGCCAGCAGCTTAGGGTACACTGAAGCTTTCTTT
-	TRBV25-1	-	TRBJ1-1	CASSESWTTGGNTEAFF	TGTGCCAGCAGTGAATCTTGGACAACGGGTGGGAACACTGAAGCTTTCTTT
-	TRBV29-1	-	TRBJ1-2	CSVASGLTNYGYTF	TGCAGCGTAGCCTCGGGCTTAACTAACTATGGCTACACCTTC
-	TRBV15	TRBD2	TRBJ2-5	CATSFRTSGIETQYF	TGTGCCACCAGCTTCCGGACTAGCGGGATCGAGACCCAGTACTTC
-	TRBV6-6	-	TRBJ2-7	CASSYSAGALNEQYF	TGTGCCAGCAGTTACTCCGCGGGGGCGTTAAACGAGCAGTACTTC
-	TRBV14	-	TRBJ2-3	CASSQGLADTQYF	TGTGCCAGCAGCCAGGGCCTAGCCGATACGCAGTATTTT
-	TRBV7-3	-	TRBJ1-2	CASSLRTGASNGYTF	TGTGCCAGCAGCTTAAGGACGGGGGCTTCGAATGGCTACACCTTC
-	TRBV13	TRBD2	TRBJ2-5	CASSRRGAYQETQYF	TGTGCCAGCAGCAGGCGGGGGGCCTACCAAGAGACCCAGTACTTC
-	TRBV6-5	TRBD1	TRBJ2-5	CALGQGPETQYF	TGTGCCTTAGGACAGGGCCCCGAGACCCAGTACTTC
-	TRBV27	-	TRBJ2-7	CASSLFVGTYEQYF	TGTGCCAGCAGTTTATTTGTGGGGACCTACGAGCAGTACTTC
-	TRBV7-8	-	TRBJ2-7	CASSLSTMGEQYF	TGTGCCAGCAGCTTAAGCACAATGGGCGAGCAGTACTTC
once	TRBV7-9	TRBD2	TRBJ2-1	CASSPRTSGGVNEQFF	TGTGCCAGCAGCCCGAGGACTAGCGGGGGGGTAAATGAGCAGTTCTTC
-	TRBV7-6	-	TRBJ2-5	CASSLSGGQETQYF	TGTGCCAGCAGCTTATCCGGGGGACAAGAGACCCAGTACTTC